This TCR beta chain was found in a study of cytomegalovirus exposure and HLA in healthy donors. The study ran its PCR with 60 Vbeta and 13 Jbeta primers. Clones were read by immunoSEQ multiplex PCR, and TCRdb kept only the in-frame ones, dropping some. The repertoire has around 200,000 clones, around 83% of them found once; the top ten carry just over 1.4%. V shed 0 bases, J shed 13 bases, and the junction held 9 bases outside the gene matches. CDR1 and CDR2 from the germline V gene are SGHTA and FQGTGA. The CDR3 has 15 residues. Study-wide points: Later on, analysis showed that most CMV-associated TCR beta chains appeared to be HLA-restricted. An analysis done earlier found most TCR beta V segments productive about 90% or about 30% of the time. Testing in vitro showed a few CMV-associated chains specific for CMV antigens.

Notes on this clone: The antigen remains undetermined.

This chain links TRBV7-3 with TRBJ2-1; TRBD2 matches at 10 bases. Sample: PBMCs. The sequence came from a girl aged 10 to 17 in good health and CMV-seronegative. The CDR3 nucleotides read TGTGCCAGCAGCTTAACCCCGCTAGCGGGGGCGGCCCAGTTCTTC. Translated, it gives CASSLTPLAGAAQFF.